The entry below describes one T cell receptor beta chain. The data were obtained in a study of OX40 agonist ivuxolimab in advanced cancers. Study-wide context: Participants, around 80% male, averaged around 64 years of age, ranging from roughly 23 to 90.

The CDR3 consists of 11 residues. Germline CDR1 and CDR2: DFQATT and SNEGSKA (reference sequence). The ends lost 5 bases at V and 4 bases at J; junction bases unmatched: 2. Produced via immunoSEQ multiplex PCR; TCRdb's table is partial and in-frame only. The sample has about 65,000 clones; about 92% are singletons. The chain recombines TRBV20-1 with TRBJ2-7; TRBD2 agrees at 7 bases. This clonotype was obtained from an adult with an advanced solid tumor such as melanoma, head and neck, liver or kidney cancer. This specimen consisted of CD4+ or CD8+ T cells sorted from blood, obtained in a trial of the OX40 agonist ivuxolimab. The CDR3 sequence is CSAGEGYEQYF. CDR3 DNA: TGCAGTGCTGGGGAGGGATACGAGCAGTACTTC.